This T cell receptor (beta chain) emerged from a study of T-cell reconstitution after alpha-beta-depleted transplantation in children. Study-level results: T-cell counts and diversity at one year post-transplant came mainly from newly produced T cells.

As it was prepared, the TCRbeta library received unique molecular identifiers. In TCRdb, the PCR reads were re-called with MiXCR into one record per CDR3 protein. The sample lists hundreds of thousands of distinct CDR3 sequences; less than 9.5% were seen once. The V end was cut by 1 base, the J end by 0 bases, with 10 bases between. Looked up from germline, CDR1 is LGHDT and CDR2 is YNNKEL (reference sequence). The CDR3 is 16 amino acids. In its sample, this clonotype was seen a few times. The antigen is undetermined. The TCR sequence derives from a female patient between 2 and 10 years old who had a stem cell transplant for Fanconi anemia, so the T cells may come from the graft donor. The specimen comprised peripheral blood, sampled 360 days after TCRalphabeta/CD19-depleted stem cell transplant. This chain links TRBV3-1 with TRBJ2-1; D unresolved. CDR3: CASSQAGRSSYNEQFF. The CDR3 region has the DNA TGTGCCAGCAGCCAAGCCGGCAGGAGCTCCTACAATGAGCAGTTCTTC.